These T cell receptor beta chains were read from a single sample in a study of technical replicates of blood from several donors. Clones were read by immunoSEQ multiplex PCR, and TCRdb kept only the in-frame ones, dropping some. The sample lists just over 80,000 clones, just over 95% seen once, with just over 0.3% in the top ten. Sequencing was carried out using T cells isolated from PBMCs. The receptor set was obtained from a human donor in good health. Each CDR3 is given with its conserved first and last residue. The D gene is left open where the match is weak. Some rows have no size entry. The others give once, few or many, or a class for an expanded clone.

V gene: TRBV5-6
D gene: TRBD1
J gene: TRBJ2-5
clone size: -
CDR3 protein: CASSLYETRGETQYF
CDR3 DNA: TGTGCCAGCAGCTTGTATGAAACCAGGGGGGAGACCCAGTACTTC

V gene: TRBV5-1
D gene: -
J gene: TRBJ1-1
clone size: once
CDR3 protein: CASSLAPNKAFF
CDR3 DNA: TGCGCCAGCAGCTTGGCCCCGAACAAAGCTTTCTTT

V gene: TRBV4-3
D gene: TRBD1
J gene: TRBJ2-5
clone size: -
CDR3 protein: CASSQGQGVVETQYF
CDR3 DNA: TGCGCCAGCAGCCAAGGACAGGGAGTTGTGGAGACCCAGTACTTC

V gene: TRBV29-1
D gene: -
J gene: TRBJ2-3
clone size: -
CDR3 protein: CSVGDGTAKDTQYF
CDR3 DNA: TGCAGCGTTGGAGACGGGACTGCCAAAGATACGCAGTATTTT

V gene: TRBV4-2
D gene: TRBD2
J gene: TRBJ2-1
clone size: -
CDR3 protein: CASSQLAGEQFF
CDR3 DNA: TGTGCCAGCAGCCAACTAGCGGGAGAGCAGTTCTTC

V gene: TRBV29-1
D gene: -
J gene: TRBJ1-5
clone size: -
CDR3 protein: CSVAGAGQPQHF
CDR3 DNA: TGCAGCGTTGCTGGAGCCGGTCAGCCCCAGCATTTT

V gene: TRBV13
D gene: -
J gene: TRBJ2-2
clone size: -
CDR3 protein: CASSLSGANTGELFF
CDR3 DNA: TGTGCCAGCAGCTTAAGCGGAGCGAACACCGGGGAGCTGTTTTTT

V gene: TRBV6-6
D gene: TRBD1
J gene: TRBJ1-1
clone size: once
CDR3 protein: CASSTGGPEAFF
CDR3 DNA: TGTGCCAGCTCAACAGGGGGCCCTGAAGCTTTCTTT

V gene: TRBV11-2
D gene: -
J gene: TRBJ2-3
clone size: -
CDR3 protein: CASSRDTKTDTQYF
CDR3 DNA: TGTGCCAGCAGCCGGGACACGAAAACAGATACGCAGTATTTT

V gene: TRBV4-3
D gene: TRBD1
J gene: TRBJ2-7
clone size: -
CDR3 protein: CASSQRDRVSDVQYF
CDR3 DNA: TGCGCCAGCAGCCAAAGGGACAGGGTGAGTGACGTGCAGTACTTC